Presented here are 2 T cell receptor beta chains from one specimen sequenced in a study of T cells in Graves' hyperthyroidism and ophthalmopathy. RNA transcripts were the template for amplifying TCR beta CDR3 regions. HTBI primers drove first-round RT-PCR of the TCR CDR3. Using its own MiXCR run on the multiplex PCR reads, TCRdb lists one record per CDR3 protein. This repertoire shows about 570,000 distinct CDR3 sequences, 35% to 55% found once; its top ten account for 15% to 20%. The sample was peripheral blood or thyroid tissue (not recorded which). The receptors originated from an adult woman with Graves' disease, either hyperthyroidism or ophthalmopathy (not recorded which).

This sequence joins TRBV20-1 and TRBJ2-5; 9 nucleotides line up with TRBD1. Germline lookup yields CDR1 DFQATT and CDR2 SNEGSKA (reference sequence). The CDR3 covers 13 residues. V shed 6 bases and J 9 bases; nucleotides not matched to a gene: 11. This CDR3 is CSARDREAQPQYF. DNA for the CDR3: TGCAGTGCGAGGGACAGGGAGGCTCAGCCCCAGTACTTC.

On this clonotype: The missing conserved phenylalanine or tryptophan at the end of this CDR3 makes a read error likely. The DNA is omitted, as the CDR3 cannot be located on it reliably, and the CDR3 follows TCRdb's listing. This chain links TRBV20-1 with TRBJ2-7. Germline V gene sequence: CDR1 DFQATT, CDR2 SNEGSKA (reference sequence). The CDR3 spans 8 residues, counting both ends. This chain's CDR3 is CSALSGTI.